Following are 24 T cell receptor beta chains from one sample sequenced in a study of T cells after yellow fever vaccination. TCRdb called the 5' RACE reads again in MiXCR, with one record for every CDR3 protein. The table lists approximately 300,000 distinct CDR3 sequences, around 11% of them singletons. Sequenced here: CD4+ T cells sorted from PBMCs, sampled 45 days after the yellow fever booster vaccination. Receptors were obtained from a man aged 18 to 30 who received the YFV17D yellow fever vaccine.

The V and J genes are TRBV5-4 and TRBJ2-1; 7 nucleotides match TRBD2. J lost 7 bases, V lost 10 bases, and 5 bases had no gene match. The CDR3 spans 11 residues. Germline CDR1 is SGHNT and CDR2 is YYREEE (reference sequence). The CDR3 reads CAGAGGNEQFF. Written as DNA, the CDR3 is TGTGCCGGTGCCGGGGGGAATGAGCAGTTCTTC. Full variable domain (rest looked up from reference TRBV5-4 and TRBJ2-1): ETGVTQSPTHLIKTRGQQVTLRCSSQSGHNTVSWYQQALGQGPQFIFQYYREEENGRGNFPPRFSGLQFPNYSSELNVNALELDDSALYLCAGAGGNEQFFGPGTRLTVL.

This clonotype appeared a few times. This chain uses TRBV10-3 with TRBJ2-7; possible D gene TRBD1, 6 bases. CDR3 length: 14 amino acids. Germline CDR1 reads ENHRY; CDR2 reads SYGVKD. Trimming removed 10 bases from V and 0 bases from J, with 16 bases in between. CDR3 nucleotide sequence: TGTGCCACGGCGGACAGCAGGAGCTCCTACGAGCAGTACGTC. It is translated as CATADSRSSYEQYV.

The rearrangement links TRBV12-3 or TRBV12-4 to TRBJ2-1; D ambiguous. CDR3 length: 14 residues. Trimming shortened V by 2 bases and J by 1 base, and 6 bases separated the two germline ends. CDR3 sequence: CASSLRRSYNEQFF. The CDR3 DNA is TGTGCCAGCAGTTTAAGGAGATCCTACAATGAGCAGTTCTTC.

This clonotype was detected many times. This rearrangement joins TRBV5-1 to TRBJ2-7, with D possibly being TRBD1 (6 bases). Trimming removed 3 bases at V and 6 bases at J, with 13 bases between. The CDR3 loop spans 13 amino acids. CDR1 and CDR2 (germline): SGHRS, YFSETQ. As DNA, the CDR3 is TGCGCCAGCAGCTCCAACAGGGTTAGCGAGCAGTACTTC. Translated: CASSSNRVSEQYF.

This clonotype came up many times. This chain uses TRBV29-1 with TRBJ1-2; 9 bases line up with TRBD1. J was trimmed by 8 bases and V by 5 bases; bases with no gene match: 6. From germline, CDR1 is SQVTM and CDR2 ANQGSEA. The CDR3 is 12 amino acids. The CDR3 region is CSVSQGAWGYTF. The CDR3 region has the DNA TGCAGCGTTTCACAGGGGGCGTGGGGCTACACCTTC.

CDR3 sequence reads: CASSLPRRYETQYF. CDR3 DNA sequence: TGTGCCAGCAGCTTGCCCAGGCGGTACGAGACCCAGTACTTC. The chain combines TRBV11-2 with TRBJ2-5; D remains ambiguous. Germline V gene lookup returns CDR1 SGHAT and CDR2 FQNNGV. V was trimmed by 3 bases and J by 5 bases, leaving 13 bases between them. CDR3 length: 14 residues.

V usage is TRBV28 and J usage is TRBJ2-3, with D perhaps given as TRBD1 or TRBD2 (5 bases each). Germline values: CDR1 MDHEN, CDR2 SYDVKM. The V end was cut by 5 bases, the J end by 6 bases, with 15 bases between. This CDR3 is 14 amino acids long. CDR3 sequence: CASSPVLGADTQYF. The DNA for the CDR3 is TGTGCCAGCAGTCCCGTCCTCGGGGCCGATACGCAGTATTTT.

Comment on this clonotype: The junction departs from the called germline gene at one end, perhaps through a read error. The chain joins TRBV24-1 to TRBJ2-1; 16 nucleotides align to TRBD2. There are 18 residues in the CDR3. Germline V gene sequence: CDR1 KGHDR, CDR2 SFDVKD. CDR3 DNA: TGTGCCACCAGTGACTCGGGACTAGCGGGGGGGTCTAACAATGAGCGGTTCTTC. This encodes CATSDSGLAGGSNNERFF.

The genes are TRBV15 and TRBJ1-1, with D perhaps TRBD1 (6 bases). With 1 base removed from V and 4 bases from J, the gap between germline ends came to 10 bases. The CDR3 length is 14 residues. Germline CDR1 LNHNV, CDR2 YYDKDF (reference sequence). CDR3 nucleotide sequence: TGTGCCACCAGCAGAGGGGAGGGGGGCACTGAAGCTTTCTTT. Its protein is CATSRGEGGTEAFF.

This clonotype was seen only a few times. CDR3 in DNA: TGTGCCAGCAGCTTGGGTAGGGGTCTGCCCGAGGAGACCCAGTACTTC. Encoded protein: CASSLGRGLPEETQYF. The chain combines TRBV7-9 with TRBJ2-5; D perhaps matches TRBD1 (5 bases). The V end was cut by 3 bases, the J end by 5 bases, with 19 bases between. Germline loops: CDR1 SEHNR, CDR2 FQNEAQ (reference sequence). This CDR3 contains 16 residues.

The genes are TRBV5-1 and TRBJ2-5; D is perhaps TRBD1 (6 bases). This CDR3 contains 14 residues. Germline V lookup: CDR1 SGHRS, CDR2 YFSETQ. Trimming removed 4 bases from V and 0 bases from J, with 10 bases in between. CDR3 in amino acids: CASSGQGYQETQYF. CDR3 DNA sequence: TGCGCCAGCAGCGGCCAGGGGTACCAAGAGACCCAGTACTTC.

This clonotype appeared a few times. The J gene is TRBJ2-3, the V gene TRBV9; 13 nucleotides agree with TRBD2. Germline V gives CDR1 SGDLS, CDR2 YYNGEE. The CDR3 covers 17 residues. The V and J ends lost 0 bases and 6 bases, in that order; junction bases with no gene match: 7. The CDR3 reads CASSVGGLAGRGDTQYF. CDR3 sequence (DNA): TGTGCCAGCAGCGTAGGGGGACTAGCGGGGCGTGGGGATACGCAGTATTTT.

The chain employs TRBV7-3 and TRBJ2-1; 9 nucleotides agree with TRBD2. Germline V gene lookup returns CDR1 SGHTA and CDR2 FQGTGA. After removal of 3 bases from V and 13 bases from J, the junction contained 7 bases not matched to a gene. CDR3 size: 13 residues. Here the CDR3 reads CASSLDSGGTQFF. The CDR3 bases are TGTGCCAGCAGCTTGGATAGCGGGGGTACCCAGTTCTTC.

Many counts were recorded for this clonotype. This chain joins TRBV5-1 and TRBJ2-3; TRBD1 is a possible D gene (7 bases). The germline V gene encodes CDR1 SGHRS and CDR2 YFSETQ. V shed 0 bases and J shed 5 bases, with 16 bases lying between them. This CDR3 contains 16 residues. The CDR3 here is CASSLAGGGAGDTQYF. CDR3 bases: TGCGCCAGCAGCTTGGCTGGAGGGGGCGCGGGAGATACGCAGTATTTT.

This clonotype was recorded at least ten times. The chain links TRBV6-2 or TRBV6-3 to TRBJ2-5; D is possibly TRBD2 (5 bases). The CDR3 has 12 amino acids. Germline V CDR1 and CDR2: MNHEY, SVGEGT. Trimming removed 6 bases from V and 5 bases from J, with 10 bases in between. The CDR3 nucleotides are TGTGCCAGCAGAGGGAGCGTGGAGACCCAGTACTTC. This gives the protein CASRGSVETQYF.

This rearrangement joins TRBV7-2 to TRBJ2-3, with 9 bases fitting TRBD2. CDR1 SGHTA and CDR2 FQGNSA come from the germline V gene. CDR3 length: 16 residues. After removal of 6 bases from V and 1 base from J, the junction contained 8 bases not matched to a gene. The CDR3 loop is CASRSARLAGTDTQYF. In DNA form, the CDR3 reads TGTGCCAGCAGGTCAGCCCGACTAGCGGGCACAGATACGCAGTATTTT.

The J gene is TRBJ2-7, the V gene TRBV27; 9 bases are shared with TRBD1. Germline V gene sequence: CDR1 MNHEY, CDR2 SMNVEV (reference sequence). With V trimmed by 5 bases and J by 5 bases, 4 bases remained unmatched. The CDR3 length is 13 residues. CDR3 nucleotides: TGTGCCAGCAGTGGACAGGGGACCCACGAGCAGTACGTC. As protein: CASSGQGTHEQYV.

The chain links TRBV4-3 to TRBJ2-1; D gene unclear. Trimming stripped 1 base from V and 5 bases from J, with 6 bases between. CDR1 is LGHNA, CDR2 YSLEER, per germline. The CDR3 has 13 amino acids. The CDR3: CASSQVTHNEQFF. The CDR3, as DNA: TGCGCCAGCAGCCAAGTTACCCACAATGAGCAGTTCTTC.

This clonotype was observed a handful of times. The chain has TRBV5-1 and TRBJ2-7; TRBD2 might be the D (5 bases). CDR1 and CDR2 from the germline V gene are SGHRS and YFSETQ. The CDR3 has 15 residues. Trimming pared 1 base from V and 3 bases from J, leaving 14 bases between. The DNA for the CDR3 is TGCGCCAGCAGCTTGAGCCTAGCCCTCGTCTACGAGCAGTACTTC. Translation gives CASSLSLALVYEQYF.

This rearrangement joins TRBV29-1 to TRBJ2-2, with D perhaps matching TRBD2 (5 bases). V lost 2 bases and J lost 8, with 9 bases in between. The CDR3 contains 12 residues. Germline-derived CDR1 and CDR2 are SQVTM and ANQGSEA. The CDR3 here is CSVESGGGELFF. The DNA for the CDR3 is TGCAGCGTTGAATCAGGAGGAGGGGAGCTGTTTTTT.

The J gene is TRBJ1-5, the V gene TRBV20-1; no reliable D call. V dropped 3 bases and J dropped 4 bases, with 13 bases sitting between them. The CDR3 length is 14 residues. Germline V CDR1 and CDR2: DFQATT, SNEGSKA (reference sequence). The CDR3 loop reads CSASRQDRNQPQHF. The CDR3 DNA is TGCAGTGCTAGTAGGCAGGATAGGAATCAGCCCCAGCATTTT.

The genes are TRBV7-2 and TRBJ1-5, with D tentatively TRBD1 (6 bases). Germline CDR1 SGHTA, CDR2 FQGNSA. CDR3 size: 14 residues. V gave up 5 bases and J gave up 9 bases, with 17 bases separating them. CDR3 DNA sequence: TGTGCCAGCAGCCCCGGACAGCTTCAGGGGCCCCAGCATTTT. Its translation: CASSPGQLQGPQHF.

This clonotype showed up just a few times. The chain has TRBV18 and TRBJ2-7, with unresolved D. Per the germline V gene, CDR1 is KGHSH and CDR2 is LQKENI. The V end was cut by 3 bases, the J end by 0 bases, with 6 bases between. The CDR3 has 13 residues. The CDR3 region has the DNA TGTGCCAGCTCACCTACAGACTCCTACGAGCAGTACTTC. The encoded protein is CASSPTDSYEQYF.

The table lists this clonotype with a few counts. V and J are TRBV5-5 and TRBJ2-1; 9 bases match TRBD1. The junction had 5 bases not matched to a gene; V was cut back by 4 bases and J by 12 bases. The CDR3 consists of 12 residues. CDR1 and CDR2 from the germline V gene are SGHKS and YYEKEE (reference sequence). The CDR3: CASSPADRGQFF. The CDR3 DNA follows: TGTGCCAGCAGCCCTGCGGACAGGGGGCAGTTCTTC.